The 27 T cell receptor beta chains below were found in one sample sequenced in a study of CD4 and CD8 cells across lung adenocarcinoma regions. TCRdb fed the PCR reads into MiXCR, producing one record per CDR3 protein. The sample lists 15,000 to 20,000 distinct CDR3 sequences; 45% to 50% were seen once. The sample comprised CD8+ T cells from the margin of a lung tumor. The receptors come from a male donor with lung adenocarcinoma. The CD4 and CD8 labels of this study may be unreliable.

The gene calls are TRBV27 and TRBJ2-3, with D perhaps assigned TRBD1 or TRBD2 (6 bases each). The J call may be incorrect, as the DNA end agrees better with TRBJ2-1. Looked up from germline, CDR1 is MNHEY and CDR2 is SMNVEV (reference sequence). The CDR3 extends over 16 amino acids. This chain's CDR3 is CASSLSIGGYDNEQFF. CDR3 DNA sequence: TGTGCCAGCAGTTTATCTATCGGGGGCTACGACAATGAGCAGTTCTTC.

CDR3 protein: CASGTVESTDTQYF. The CDR3 DNA sequence: TGTGCCAGCGGGACAGTGGAAAGCACAGATACGCAGTATTTT. This chain links TRBV6-1 with TRBJ2-3; 7 positions match TRBD1. This CDR3 has 14 residues. Germline lookup yields CDR1 MNHNS and CDR2 SASEGT. The J segment lost 0 bases and the V segment lost 8 bases, leaving 5 bases of the junction unmatched.

V gene TRBV27 combines with J gene TRBJ2-1; 8 positions agree with TRBD2. Germline CDR1 MNHEY, CDR2 SMNVEV (reference sequence). The CDR3 spans 17 residues. J gave up 9 bases and V 6 bases, and 19 bases lay outside the gene matches. The chain's CDR3 is CASSSITGPAGVFEQFF. In nucleotides, the CDR3 is TGTGCCAGCAGCTCTATCACTGGCCCAGCGGGAGTTTTTGAGCAGTTCTTC.

In this sample, this clonotype is medium-sized. The CDR3 here is CASMGGPYEQYF. The CDR3 DNA is TGTGCCAGCATGGGGGGACCCTACGAGCAGTACTTC. J is TRBJ2-7 and V is TRBV27, with D possibly being TRBD2 (6 bases). There are 12 residues in the CDR3. V dropped 7 bases and J dropped 2 bases, with 9 bases sitting between them. The V gene's germline CDR1 is MNHEY and CDR2 SMNVEV (reference sequence).

This clonotype was detected many times. The chain carries TRBV4-1 and TRBJ2-5; D is possibly TRBD1 (5 bases). The CDR3 runs 16 residues. Germline loops: CDR1 MGHRA, CDR2 YSYEKL. V shed 1 base and J shed 5 bases, with 17 bases lying between them. The CDR3 DNA is TGCGCCAGCAGCCAAGTCCCAGGGATGGTAGTTGAGACCCAGTACTTC. This sequence encodes CASSQVPGMVVETQYF.

This rearrangement joins TRBV12-3 or TRBV12-4 to TRBJ2-1, with 8 bases lining up with TRBD2. The J call may be in error: the DNA end matches TRBJ2-5 better. This CDR3 is 14 amino acids long. CDR3 sequence (DNA): TGTGCCAGCAGTATCGGACTAGCAAAAGAGACCCAGTACTTC. Its translation is CASSIGLAKETQYF.

This clonotype has only a few counts. The V gene is TRBV6-1, the J gene TRBJ2-3, with D unclear. The CDR3 is 12 amino acids. The germline CDR1 and CDR2 sequences are MNHNS and SASEGT. V lost 2 bases, J lost 2 bases, and 2 bases lay in between. CDR3 sequence (DNA): TGTGCCAGCAGTGAAACCACAGATACGCAGTATTTT. Its protein product is CASSETTDTQYF.

The J gene is TRBJ1-2, the V gene TRBV9; D is unresolved. Germline CDR1 and CDR2: SGDLS and YYNGEE. Trimming cost V 0 bases and J 4 bases, with 7 bases left between them. The CDR3 length is 13 residues. This CDR3 is CASSVAESYGYTF. DNA of the CDR3: TGTGCCAGCAGCGTAGCCGAAAGCTATGGCTACACCTTC.

This chain connects TRBV27 to TRBJ2-5, with D perhaps matching TRBD1 (6 bases). Germline CDR1 is MNHEY and CDR2 is SMNVEV (reference sequence). The CDR3 covers 14 residues. The CDR3 sequence: CAGSGGRAQEIQYF. For the CDR3, the DNA is TGTGCGGGGAGTGGGGGCCGAGCCCAAGAGATTCAGTACTTC.

A few counts support this clonotype. The chain employs TRBV6-1 and TRBJ2-1; TRBD2 matches 7 bases. This CDR3 is built from 13 residues. V was pared by 8 bases and J by 7 bases, with 8 bases of the junction left unmatched. Germline CDR1 MNHNS, CDR2 SASEGT. CDR3 residues: CASGREFPNEQFF. CDR3 nucleotides: TGTGCCAGCGGGCGGGAGTTTCCAAATGAGCAGTTCTTC.

Concerning this clonotype itself: Relative to the germline gene, one junction end is altered; a read error may explain this. The rearrangement links TRBV6-1 to TRBJ2-3; D might be TRBD1 or TRBD2, each matching 5 bases. The CDR3 is 16 residues long. Germline V gives CDR1 MNHNS, CDR2 SASEGT. The CDR3 loop is CASSEAGLGARDTQYF. CDR3 in DNA: TGTGCCAGCAGTGAAGCCGGGCTGGGAGCCAGGGATACGCAGTATTTC.

This clonotype was counted many times. The V gene is TRBV11-3, the J gene TRBJ2-1; 9 bases match TRBD2. In germline, CDR1 is SGHNT, CDR2 YENEEA. This CDR3 has 17 residues. Germline trimming cut 2 bases from V and 0 bases from J; bases unmatched to any gene: 5. This CDR3 is CASSLIEAGGSYNEQFF. CDR3 coding DNA: TGTGCCAGCAGCTTAATAGAAGCGGGAGGCTCCTACAATGAGCAGTTCTTC.

DNA for the CDR3: TGTGCCAGCAGTACCCAAGGGGATGAGCAGTTCTTC. It is translated as CASSTQGDEQFF. The chain has TRBV6-1 and TRBJ2-1; tentatively, D is TRBD1 (5 bases). Germline V gene lookup returns CDR1 MNHNS and CDR2 SASEGT. V was trimmed by 5 bases and J by 8 bases, leaving 10 bases between them. The CDR3 is 12 amino acids.

This sequence joins TRBV6-1 and TRBJ2-5, with 7 nucleotides matching TRBD2. There are 14 residues in the CDR3. The V gene's germline CDR1 is MNHNS and CDR2 SASEGT. CDR3 nucleotides: TGTGCGGGCAGCGGGGCCCGTGACCCAGAGACCCAGTACTTC. This encodes CAGSGARDPETQYF.

This chain joins TRBV7-2 and TRBJ1-5; D perhaps matches TRBD1 (6 bases). CDR3 length: 13 amino acids. Looked up from germline, CDR1 is SGHTA and CDR2 is FQGNSA. V lost 4 bases and J 4 bases, leaving 8 bases between the germline ends. The CDR3 region is CASSWTANQPQHF. Here the CDR3 DNA reads TGTGCCAGCAGCTGGACAGCGAATCAGCCCCAGCATTTT.

Ten or more counts support this clonotype. The V call is TRBV6-1, the J call TRBJ2-3; D possibly corresponds to TRBD2 (7 bases). V was cut by 5 bases and J by 5 bases, with 17 bases left in between. The CDR3 loop spans 15 amino acids. The germline gives CDR1 MNHNS, CDR2 SASEGT. CDR3 DNA: TGTGCCAGCAGTCCCGCCGGGGGGCCGAAAGATACGCAGTATTTT. Residues: CASSPAGGPKDTQYF.

J is TRBJ2-1 and V is TRBV11-3; D is ambiguous. V lost 5 bases, J lost 4 bases, and 9 bases lay in between. Germline V gene sequence: CDR1 SGHNT, CDR2 YENEEA. The CDR3 covers 13 residues. CDR3 DNA: TGTGCCAGCAGCCGAACGCCGTACAATGAGCAGTTCTTC. Protein product: CASSRTPYNEQFF. The variable domain in full, completed from reference TRBV11-3 and TRBJ2-1, reads EAGVVQSPRYKIIEKKQPVAFWCNPISGHNTLYWYLQNLGQGPELLIRYENEEAVDDSQLPKDRFSAERLKGVDSTLKIQPAELGDSAVYLCASSRTPYNEQFFGPGTRLTVL.

The V call is TRBV29-1, the J call TRBJ2-1; 7 bases fit TRBD1. The CDR3 covers 16 residues. Trimming cost V 0 bases and J 1 base; bases outside gene matches: 6. Germline-derived CDR1 and CDR2 are SQVTM and ANQGSEA. The CDR3 here is CSVEDPDRESYNEQFF. The CDR3 region has the DNA TGCAGCGTTGAAGATCCTGACAGGGAGTCCTACAATGAGCAGTTCTTC.

Note on this clonotype: Given the absence of the conserved phenylalanine or tryptophan at the CDR3 end, a read error is likely. CDR3 amino acids: CASRQTTSNQPQHL. Here the CDR3 DNA reads TGTGCCAGCAGACAGACGACTAGCAATCAGCCCCAGCATCTT. The rearrangement links TRBV6-1 to TRBJ1-5; D gene uncertain. The CDR3 spans 14 residues. CDR1 and CDR2 from the germline V gene are MNHNS and SASEGT. With 6 bases removed from V and 0 bases from J, the gap between germline ends came to 9 bases.

This clonotype was picked up many times. J is TRBJ2-7 and V is TRBV7-9; 8 bases are shared with TRBD1. Per germline, CDR1 SEHNR and CDR2 FQNEAQ (reference sequence). This CDR3 contains 14 residues. Trimming cost V 4 bases and J 2 bases; bases outside gene matches: 4. The CDR3 loop is CASSSPGQAYEQYF. The CDR3 DNA reads as TGTGCCAGCAGCTCACCGGGACAGGCCTACGAGCAGTACTTC.

The CDR3 loop reads CASSPRMEGQYF. CDR3 DNA sequence: TGTGCCAGCAGCCCTAGGATGGAGGGGCAGTATTTT. This chain uses TRBV27 with TRBJ2-3; perhaps TRBD2 as D (6 bases). CDR1 MNHEY and CDR2 SMNVEV come from the germline V gene (reference sequence). This CDR3 is 12 amino acids long. Trimming took 6 bases from V and 11 from J, leaving 15 bases between them.

J is TRBJ2-1 and V is TRBV6-2 or TRBV6-3; unclear D gene. Trimming pared 2 bases from V and 13 bases from J, leaving 18 bases between. Germline V gives CDR1 MNHEY, CDR2 SVGEGT. The CDR3 is made up of 14 amino acids. CDR3: CASSYATPQETQFF. DNA for the CDR3: TGTGCCAGCAGTTACGCGACGCCTCAAGAGACCCAGTTCTTC.

V gene TRBV15 combines with J gene TRBJ2-1; D is undetermined. V lost 9 bases and J 4 bases, leaving 13 bases between the germline ends. Germline V gene data show CDR1 as LNHNV and CDR2 as YYDKDF (reference sequence). This CDR3 region has 13 residues. The chain's CDR3 is CATAIQPYNEQFF. CDR3 coding DNA: TGTGCCACGGCGATTCAGCCTTACAATGAGCAGTTCTTC.

With regard to this clonotype: Its ends do not fully match the called genes, so a read error is possible. The genes are TRBV10-2 and TRBJ2-5, with D possibly being TRBD1 (6 bases). In germline, CDR1 is WSHSY, CDR2 SAAADI. The CDR3 is 15 amino acids. CDR3 DNA sequence: TGCGCCAGGGGGCAAGGGGGTAGCGAGGAAGAGACGCAGTACTTT. Its translation is CARGQGGSEEETQYF.

The CDR3 DNA sequence: TGCGCCAGCAGTGACTCCCGGGAGCAAGAGACCCAGTACTTC. Amino acids: CASSDSREQETQYF. The rearrangement joins TRBV10-1 to TRBJ2-5; tentative D call: TRBD2 (6 bases). The germline V gene encodes CDR1 WNHNN and CDR2 SYGVQD (reference sequence). Trimming pared 3 bases from V and 2 bases from J, leaving 10 bases between. The CDR3 is made up of 14 amino acids.

In its sample, this clonotype ranks as medium-sized. CDR3 sequence reads: CASRQTPDGYSPLHF. CDR3 coding DNA: TGTGCCAGCAGGCAGACGCCCGACGGTTATTCACCCCTCCACTTT. This sequence joins TRBV6-5 and TRBJ1-6, with no clear D. V was clipped by 6 bases and J by 8 bases, with 17 bases between them. Germline V lookup: CDR1 MNHEY, CDR2 SVGAGI. The CDR3 is made up of 15 amino acids.

There are many counts of this clonotype. The chain couples TRBV12-3 or TRBV12-4 to TRBJ2-3; possible D gene TRBD2, 5 bases. The germline V and J ends were trimmed by 6 bases and 3 bases, with 16 bases remaining between them. This CDR3 has 15 residues. For the CDR3, the DNA is TGTGCCAGCAGCCGGACTTCTATCGGGACAGATACGCAGTATTTT. This sequence encodes CASSRTSIGTDTQYF.